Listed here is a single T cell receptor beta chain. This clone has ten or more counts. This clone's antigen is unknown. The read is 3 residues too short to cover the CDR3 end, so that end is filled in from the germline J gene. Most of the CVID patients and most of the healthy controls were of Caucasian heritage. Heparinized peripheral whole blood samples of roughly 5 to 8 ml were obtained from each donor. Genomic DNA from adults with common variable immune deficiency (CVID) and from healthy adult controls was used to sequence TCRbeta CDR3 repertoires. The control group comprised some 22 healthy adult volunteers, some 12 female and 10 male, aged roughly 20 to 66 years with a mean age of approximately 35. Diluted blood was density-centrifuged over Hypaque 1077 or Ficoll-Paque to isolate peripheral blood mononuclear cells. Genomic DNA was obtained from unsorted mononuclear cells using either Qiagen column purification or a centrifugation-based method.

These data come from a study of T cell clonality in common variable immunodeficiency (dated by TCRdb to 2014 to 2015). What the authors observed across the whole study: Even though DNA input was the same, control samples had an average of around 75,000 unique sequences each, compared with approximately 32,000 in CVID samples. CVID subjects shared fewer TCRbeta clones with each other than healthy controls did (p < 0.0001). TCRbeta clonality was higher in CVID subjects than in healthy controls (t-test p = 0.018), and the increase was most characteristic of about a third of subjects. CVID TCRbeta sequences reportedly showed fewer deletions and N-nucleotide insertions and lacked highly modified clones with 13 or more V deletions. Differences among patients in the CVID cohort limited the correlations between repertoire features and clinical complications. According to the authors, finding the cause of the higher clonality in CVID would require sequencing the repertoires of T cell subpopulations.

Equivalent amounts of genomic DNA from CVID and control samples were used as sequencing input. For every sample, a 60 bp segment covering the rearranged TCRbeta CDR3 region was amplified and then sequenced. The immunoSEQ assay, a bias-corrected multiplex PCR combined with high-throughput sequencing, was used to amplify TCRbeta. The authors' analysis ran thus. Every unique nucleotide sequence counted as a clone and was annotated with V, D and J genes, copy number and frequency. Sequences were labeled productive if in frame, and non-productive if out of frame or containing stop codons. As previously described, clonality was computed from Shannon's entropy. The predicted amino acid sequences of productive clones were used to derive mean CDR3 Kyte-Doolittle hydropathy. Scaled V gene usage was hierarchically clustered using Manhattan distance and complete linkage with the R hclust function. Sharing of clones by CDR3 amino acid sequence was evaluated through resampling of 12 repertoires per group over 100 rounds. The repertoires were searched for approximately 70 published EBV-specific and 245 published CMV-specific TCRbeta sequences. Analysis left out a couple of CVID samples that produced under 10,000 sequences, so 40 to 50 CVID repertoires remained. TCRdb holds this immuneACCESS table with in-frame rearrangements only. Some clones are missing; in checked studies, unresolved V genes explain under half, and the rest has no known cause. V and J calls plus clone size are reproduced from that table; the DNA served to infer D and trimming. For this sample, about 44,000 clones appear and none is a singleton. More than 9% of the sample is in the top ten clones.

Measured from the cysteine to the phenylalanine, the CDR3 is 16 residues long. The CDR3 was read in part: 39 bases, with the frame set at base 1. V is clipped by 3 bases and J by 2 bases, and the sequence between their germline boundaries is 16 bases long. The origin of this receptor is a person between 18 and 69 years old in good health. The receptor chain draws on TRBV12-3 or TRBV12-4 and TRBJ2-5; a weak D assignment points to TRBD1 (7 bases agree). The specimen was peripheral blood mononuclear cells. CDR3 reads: CASSFPGDRAQETQYF. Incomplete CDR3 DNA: TGTGCCAGCAGTTTTCCGGGGGACAGAGCTCAAGAGACC.